This T cell receptor (beta chain) was captured in a study of molecular identifiers for immune sequencing clone quantification (dated by TCRdb to the late 2010s). About the full investigation: In a replicate experiment, RNA from roughly 18,000 or 92,000 naive CD8 T cells was split into five aliquots, four of which were sequenced. The study was a methods study using CD8 T cells to benchmark molecular-identifier clustering-based TCR repertoire sequencing (MIDCIRS) and TCR RNA copy counting.

Receptor libraries were prepared by PCR. Sequencing was carried out with an Illumina HiSeq 4000. Bulk TCR libraries were prepared as previously described, using TCR primers listed in Table S5. Total RNA was purified with the Qiagen AllPrep DNA/RNA kit. Before analysis, reads from multiple sequencing runs of one library were combined. Per the source publication's procedure: Only reads with exact TCR constant sequence were kept, trimmed to 150 nt, and grouped by their 12-nt molecular barcodes. Reads in each barcode group were sub-clustered using a 15% Levenshtein threshold, and a quality-weighted consensus sequence was built for each RNA molecule. Non-functional sequences were excluded, and lower-count sequences lying one edit away from another sequence were also excluded. On the basis of fitting two negative binomial distributions, barcode sub-clusters with fewer than 20% of the maximum read count were discarded. TCRdb passed the public sequencing reads through fastp at Q25 and MiXCR, retaining productive beta sequences. Rows with a matching CDR3 protein are joined into one entry that keeps the most common DNA and genes. These V and J calls are TCRdb output, not the study's own analysis. For this sample there are approximately 670,000 distinct CDR3 sequences; 20% appear just once. 0.7% to 1% of the sample is taken by the ten largest.

Libraries of naive CD8 T cells were built from around 20,000 to 990,000 sorted cells, with 10%, 30% or 50% of the purified RNA used. On a BD FACSAria II, naive CD8 T cells were FACS-sorted as CD8+CD4-CCR7+CD45RA+ and collected into RLT Plus buffer. To test detection sensitivity, Jurkat RNA equal to ten TCR copies was added to samples of about 19,000-1,100,000 naive CD8 T cells. Enrichment of CD8 T cells was performed with RosetteSep CD8+ T Cell Enrichment Cocktail and Ficoll-Paque, after which ACK red cell lysis was carried out. Including the terminal cysteine and phenylalanine, the CDR3 comprises 18 residues. The only DNA kept is the CDR3, 54 bases in frame from the first base. V is trimmed back by 0 bases and J by 7 bases, and the junction contains 16 bases that no gene match accounts for. CDR1 SGHTA and CDR2 FQGNSA are derived from the germline V gene. Many counts were recorded for this clonotype. No antigen is known for it. One base away there is no much larger clone; base qualities are not given.

Paper-wide results and their limitations: Spiked-in Jurkat TCR RNA (around 9 copies' worth), which is not part of the donor repertoire, was contained in the naive libraries. Spiked-in Jurkat TCR RNA equivalent to a single cell was reported to be detectable even among approximately 1 million naive CD8 T cells. When barcode sub-clustering was left out, chimeric consensus sequences inflated TCR diversity, with chimeras reaching as high as 47%. About 2.9 recovered TCR RNA copies per cell were obtained by modeling, versus about ten by digital PCR, implying a capture efficiency of about 30%. In CMV-specific effector cells, clones with more than 20 RNA copies contained over 99% of molecules, whereas in naive cells such clones contained under 1% of molecules. Identical TCR molecules sharing a barcode could cause highly expanded clone sizes to be underestimated.

This clonotype originated in a human donor in good health. Some libraries in this study had Jurkat cell RNA spiked in. Sequenced sample: naive CD8+ T cells from blood, with Jurkat cell RNA spiked in. Read against the paper, the sample's cell subset or site label means: FACS-sorted CD8+CD4-CCR7+CD45RA+ naive T cells. Recombination linked TRBV7-2 to TRBJ2-5, and 8 bases in between align with TRBD2. The CDR3 is CASSLAESWTSSFGTQYF. The nucleotides read TGTGCCAGCAGCTTAGCGGAATCCTGGACTAGCTCCTTTGGGACCCAGTACTTC. When the CDR3 is completed using the reference TRBV7-2 and TRBJ2-5 genes on either side, the full variable domain is GAGVSQSPSNKVTEKGKDVELRCDPISGHTALYWYRQSLGQGLEFLIYFQGNSAPDKSGLPSDRFSAERTGGSVSTLTIQRTQQEDSAVYLCASSLAESWTSSFGTQYFGPGTRLLVL.